Reported below is one T cell receptor (beta chain). What antigen it recognizes has not been identified. Per-base quality was not reported, and no clone a single base away is much larger than it. V loses 6 bases at its end and J loses 0 bases; junction bases beyond the gene matches: 8. From its cysteine to its phenylalanine, the CDR3 spans 16 amino acids. Only the CDR3 region is kept as DNA, spanning 48 bases read in frame from base 1. Sequences ENHRY (CDR1) and SYGVKD (CDR2) are obtained from the germline V gene. The sample belongs to a study of T-cell memory formation after mild COVID-19 (dated by TCRdb to the early 2020s). In terms of the full investigation: TCR sequence clusters from the two donors were largely donor specific. In two donors, T-cell clones that expanded and contracted after mild COVID-19 were tracked by sequencing TCRalpha and TCRbeta repertoires over time. The cohort was made up of two young adult volunteers, one female and one male, who were previously healthy.

Study-level results and caveats: The study included only a couple of mild cases, and larger cohorts that include severe cases with pre-infection samples were judged to be necessary. The second-wave clones that peaked on day 37 were not confirmed to be SARS-CoV-2 specific. Contracting CD4+ clones appeared mostly in the CM and EM memory subsets, whereas CD8+ clones were enriched in EMRA. From day 15 to 85, contracting clones showed balanced CD4/CD8 phenotypes, whereas a second wave of clones that expanded from day 15 to 37 leaned towards CD4+. Some responding clones were detected in pre-infection memory, which suggested that pre-existing cross-reactive memory T cells had joined the SARS-CoV-2 response.

Ficoll-Paque density gradient centrifugation was the method used to isolate PBMCs. The listed sequencing device is Illumina NovaSeq 6000. Using 5'RACE with constant-segment primers, TCRalpha and TCRbeta cDNA libraries were constructed, with sample barcodes and unique molecular identifiers added in the process. RNA was extracted from every sample with Trizol reagent. Library amplification was performed in two PCR steps, and a second sample barcode and Illumina TruSeq adapters were introduced in the second step. Sequencing of libraries was performed on an Illumina NovaSeq with 2 x 150 bp paired-end reads. The source study handled its data this way. Demultiplexing of reads and collapsing into UMI-guided consensus sequences were performed with migec v1.2.7. Using mixcr v2.1.11, UMI consensuses were aligned to TRA and TRB V and J templates and then assembled into clonotypes. A clonotype was counted as expanded or contracted only if both edgeR and NoisET called the change significant, with noise models trained on biological replicates. For edgeR calls, the thresholds were a false discovery rate-adjusted p below 0.01 and a log2 fold-change of 1. As an exploratory analysis of dynamics, max-normalized trajectories of the 1000 most abundant clonotypes were examined by PCA with hierarchical clustering. Each responding clone was given a CD4 or CD8 phenotype based on the CD4+ and CD8+ repertoires, which had been sequenced separately. TCRdb itself trimmed the public reads at Q25 with fastp, ran MiXCR and retained productive beta chains. CDR3 protein sequences are deduplicated, and each keeps its most common genes and DNA. What appears here as the V and J calls and clone size reflects TCRdb's work, not the paper's. For this sample there are roughly 560,000 distinct CDR3 sequences; roughly 22% appear just once. The ten largest clones capture about an eighth of the sample.

Source material: PBMCs or a T cell subset sorted from them (not recorded which). The sequence links TRBV10-3 to TRBJ2-1; 7 middle bases align to TRBD2. The sequence came from an adult woman who had mild COVID-19 (a few samples of this study predate the infection). The sample titles of this study are shuffled in the database, so cell type and time point are left out; the donor was told from shared clones. The CDR3 protein is CAIRLTSTLSYNEQFF. The sequenced DNA: TGTGCCATCAGGCTGACTAGCACCCTCTCCTACAATGAGCAGTTCTTC.